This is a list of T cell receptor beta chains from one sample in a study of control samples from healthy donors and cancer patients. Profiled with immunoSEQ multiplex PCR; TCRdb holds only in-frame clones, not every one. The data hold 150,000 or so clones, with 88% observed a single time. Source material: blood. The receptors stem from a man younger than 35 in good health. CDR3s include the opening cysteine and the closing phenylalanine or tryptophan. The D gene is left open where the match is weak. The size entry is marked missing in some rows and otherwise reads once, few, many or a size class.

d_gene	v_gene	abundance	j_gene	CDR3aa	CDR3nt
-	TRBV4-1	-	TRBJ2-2	CASSQDRSNTGELFF	TGCGCCAGCAGCCAAGACAGATCGAACACCGGGGAGCTGTTTTTT
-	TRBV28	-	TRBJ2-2	CASIEQATGELFF	TGTGCCAGCATTGAACAGGCCACCGGGGAGCTGTTTTTT
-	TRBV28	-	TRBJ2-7	CASSGTVQSEQYF	TGTGCCAGCAGCGGGACGGTTCAGAGCGAGCAGTACTTC
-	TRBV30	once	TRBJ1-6	CAWSRQFSYNSPLHF	TGTGCCTGGAGTCGACAGTTCTCCTATAATTCACCCCTCCACTTT
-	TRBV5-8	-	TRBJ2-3	CARILGHTQYF	TGTGCCAGGATATTAGGCCATACGCAGTATTTT
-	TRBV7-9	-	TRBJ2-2	CASSLGGASTGELFF	TGTGCCAGCAGCTTAGGGGGGGCGAGCACCGGGGAGCTGTTTTTT
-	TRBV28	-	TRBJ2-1	CASSSGASIPRNEQFF	TGTGCCAGCAGTTCTGGGGCTTCGATCCCCAGGAATGAGCAGTTCTTC
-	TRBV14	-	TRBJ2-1	CASALGTYREQFF	TGTGCCAGCGCCCTCGGGACTTACCGGGAGCAGTTCTTC
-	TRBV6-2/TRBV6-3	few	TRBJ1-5	CASSLTDPYQPQHF	TGTGCCAGCAGTTTGACAGACCCATATCAGCCCCAGCATTTT
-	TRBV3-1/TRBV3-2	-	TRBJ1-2	CASSQDYLGGYTF	TGTGCCAGCAGCCAAGATTATCTGGGTGGCTACACCTTC
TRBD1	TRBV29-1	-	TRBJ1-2	CSAEVGTGHGYTF	TGCAGCGCTGAAGTCGGGACAGGGCATGGCTACACCTTC
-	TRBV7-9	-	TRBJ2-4	CASSLLTANIQYF	TGTGCCAGCAGCTTACTCACAGCAAACATTCAGTACTTC
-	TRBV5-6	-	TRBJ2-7	CASSFWKGSYEQYF	TGTGCCAGCAGCTTCTGGAAAGGCTCCTACGAGCAGTACTTC
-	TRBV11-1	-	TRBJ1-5	CASSMDSNQPQHF	TGTGCCAGCAGCATGGATAGCAATCAGCCCCAGCATTTT
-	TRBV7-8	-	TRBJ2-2	CARGGGTGELFF	TGTGCCAGAGGCGGCGGGACCGGGGAGCTGTTTTTT
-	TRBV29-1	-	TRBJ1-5	CSVQEYSNQPQHF	TGCAGCGTTCAGGAGTATAGCAATCAGCCCCAGCATTTT
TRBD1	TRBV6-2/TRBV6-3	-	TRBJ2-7	CASSYSTGGHVRTSYEQYF	TGTGCCAGCAGTTACTCGACAGGGGGCCATGTACGAACCTCCTACGAGCAGTACTTC
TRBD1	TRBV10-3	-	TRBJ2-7	CATRGEGQGRYEQYF	TGTGCCACCCGAGGGGAGGGACAGGGACGCTACGAGCAGTACTTC
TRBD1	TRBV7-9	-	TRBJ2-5	CASSLLPQGAPETQYF	TGTGCCAGCAGCTTACTTCCGCAGGGGGCCCCAGAGACCCAGTACTTC
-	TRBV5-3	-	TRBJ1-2	CARSPGADLYGYTF	TGTGCCAGAAGCCCGGGTGCCGACCTCTATGGCTACACCTTC
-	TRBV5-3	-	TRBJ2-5	CARSLKGAGRKETQYF	TGTGCCAGAAGCTTGAAAGGGGCCGGTAGGAAAGAGACCCAGTACTTC
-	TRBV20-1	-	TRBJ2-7	CSAVDSYEQYF	TGCAGTGCTGTCGACTCCTACGAGCAGTACTTC
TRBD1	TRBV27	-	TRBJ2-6	CASTGQGASGANVLTF	TGTGCCAGCACAGGACAGGGGGCGTCTGGGGCCAACGTCCTGACTTTC
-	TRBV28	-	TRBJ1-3	CASSLSGAVGNTIYF	TGTGCCAGCAGTTTATCGGGGGCGGTCGGAAACACCATATATTTT
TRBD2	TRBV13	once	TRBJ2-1	CASSLERGLAGEQFF	TGTGCCAGCAGCTTAGAGAGGGGACTAGCGGGTGAGCAGTTCTTC
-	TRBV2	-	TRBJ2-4	CASSDQPLAKNIQYF	TGTGCCAGCAGTGACCAACCTTTAGCCAAAAACATTCAGTACTTC
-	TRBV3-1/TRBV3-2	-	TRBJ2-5	CASRDQGFETQYF	TGTGCCAGCAGGGACCAGGGGTTCGAGACCCAGTACTTC
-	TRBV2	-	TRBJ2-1	CASRGVRSNEQFF	TGTGCCAGCAGGGGGGTAAGAAGCAATGAGCAGTTCTTC
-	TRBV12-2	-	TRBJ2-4	CASRLDRGEAKNIQYF	TGTGCAAGTCGCTTAGACAGGGGTGAAGCCAAAAACATTCAGTACTTC
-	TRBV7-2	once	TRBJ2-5	CASSLETRGETQYF	TGTGCCAGCAGCTTAGAGACTAGGGGGGAGACCCAGTACTTC
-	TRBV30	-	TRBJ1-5	CAWSVDQGRNQPQHF	TGTGCCTGGAGTGTCGACCAGGGTCGCAATCAGCCCCAGCATTTT
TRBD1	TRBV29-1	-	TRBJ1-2	CSAGGGDRGYGYTF	TGCAGCGCCGGGGGGGGCGACAGGGGCTATGGCTACACCTTC
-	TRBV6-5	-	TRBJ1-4	CASSYAAGLANEKLFF	TGTGCCAGCAGTTACGCAGCAGGGTTGGCTAATGAAAAACTGTTTTTT
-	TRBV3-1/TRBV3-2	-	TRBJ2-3	CASSQDSTGYSTDTQYF	TGTGCCAGCAGCCAAGATTCGACGGGGTATAGCACAGATACGCAGTATTTT
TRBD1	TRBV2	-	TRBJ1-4	CASRMVGTGDEKLFF	TGTGCCAGCAGGATGGTCGGGACAGGGGATGAAAAACTGTTTTTT
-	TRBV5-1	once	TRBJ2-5	CASTSNSGETQYF	TGCGCCAGCACGAGTAATTCGGGAGAGACCCAGTACTTC
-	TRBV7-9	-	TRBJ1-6	CASSLVVGGTSPLHF	TGTGCCAGCAGCTTAGTAGTGGGGGGGACTTCACCCCTCCACTTT
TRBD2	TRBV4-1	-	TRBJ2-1	CASSQDGAGGRDEQFF	TGCGCCAGCAGCCAAGATGGAGCGGGGGGGCGCGATGAGCAGTTCTTC